This T cell receptor (beta chain) was identified in a study of cytomegalovirus exposure and HLA in healthy donors. Study-level results: Researchers catalogued 164 TCR beta chains as cytomegalovirus-associated. TCR beta sequences numbering fewer than 20,000 were associated with HLA alleles at 0.05 false discovery rate in a later analysis.

The V gene lost 1 base and the J gene lost 5 bases, with 20 bases spanning the gap. In germline, CDR1 is SGHDN, CDR2 FVKESK. The CDR3 length is 17 residues. The PCR contained 60 Vbeta and 13 Jbeta primers. Generated by immunoSEQ multiplex PCR, the TCRdb table keeps only in-frame clones and is missing some. In the table there are about 160,000 clones, 76% of which are singletons. About this clone itself: The target antigen is unknown.

Sequencing was done on a sample of PBMCs. The TCR comes from a man aged 55-75 years in good health and CMV-seronegative. The genes are TRBV14 and TRBJ2-5, with a weak D call TRBD2 (6 bases). CDR3 residues: CASSQVGGTSLGETQYF. DNA of the CDR3: TGTGCCAGCAGCCAAGTCGGTGGAACTAGCCTCGGGGAGACCCAGTACTTC.